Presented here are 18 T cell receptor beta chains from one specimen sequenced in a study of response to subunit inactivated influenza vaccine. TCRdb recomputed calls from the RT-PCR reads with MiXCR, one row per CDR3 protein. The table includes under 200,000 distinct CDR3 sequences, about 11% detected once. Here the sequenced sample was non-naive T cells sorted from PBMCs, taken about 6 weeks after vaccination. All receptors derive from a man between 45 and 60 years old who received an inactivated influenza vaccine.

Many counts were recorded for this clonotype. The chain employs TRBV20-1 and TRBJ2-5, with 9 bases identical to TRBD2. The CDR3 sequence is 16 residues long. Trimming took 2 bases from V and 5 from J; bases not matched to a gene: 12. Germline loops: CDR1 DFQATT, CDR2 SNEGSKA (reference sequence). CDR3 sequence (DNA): TGCAGTGCTAGACCTCTAATGGGGACTAGCCTTGAGACCCAGTACTTC. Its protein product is CSARPLMGTSLETQYF.

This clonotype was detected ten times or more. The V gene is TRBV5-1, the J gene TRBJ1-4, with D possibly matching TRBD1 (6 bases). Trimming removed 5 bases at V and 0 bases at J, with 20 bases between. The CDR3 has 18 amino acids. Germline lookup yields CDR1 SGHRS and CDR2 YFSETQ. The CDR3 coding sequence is TGCGCCAGCAGTCGTGACCAAGCAGGGGCCCCAACTAATGAAAAACTGTTTTTT. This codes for CASSRDQAGAPTNEKLFF.

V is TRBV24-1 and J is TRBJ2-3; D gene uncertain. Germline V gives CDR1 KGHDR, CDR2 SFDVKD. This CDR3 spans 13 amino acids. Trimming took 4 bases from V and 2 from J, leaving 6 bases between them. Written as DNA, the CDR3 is TGTGCCACCAGTGAGGGCCCCACAGATACGCAGTATTTT. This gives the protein CATSEGPTDTQYF.

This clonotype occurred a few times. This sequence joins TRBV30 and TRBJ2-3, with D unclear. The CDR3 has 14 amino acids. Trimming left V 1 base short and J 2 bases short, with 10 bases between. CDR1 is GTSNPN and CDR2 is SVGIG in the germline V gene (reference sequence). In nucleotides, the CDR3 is TGTGCCTGGAGTGACAGTTTCTTCACAGATACGCAGTATTTT. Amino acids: CAWSDSFFTDTQYF.

The CDR3 sequence is CASSLNTGLSNQPQHF. CDR3 bases: TGTGCCAGCAGCTTAAACACCGGGTTGAGCAATCAGCCCCAGCATTTT. The rearrangement joins TRBV7-2 to TRBJ1-5, with D uncertain. V was cut by 2 bases and J by 1 base, with 12 bases left in between. Germline V gene sequence: CDR1 SGHTA, CDR2 FQGNSA. CDR3 length: 16 residues.

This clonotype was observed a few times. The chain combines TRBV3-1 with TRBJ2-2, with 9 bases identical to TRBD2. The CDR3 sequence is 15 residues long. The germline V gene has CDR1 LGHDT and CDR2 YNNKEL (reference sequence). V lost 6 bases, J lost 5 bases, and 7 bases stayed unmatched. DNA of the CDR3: TGTGCCAGCAGGAGCTCTAGCGGGGTTACCGGGGAGCTGTTTTTT. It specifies CASRSSSGVTGELFF.

CDR3 sequence: CASSKVTGELFF. In nucleotides, the CDR3 is TGTGCCAGCAGTAAAGTTACCGGGGAGCTGTTTTTT. The chain recombines TRBV27 with TRBJ2-2; D gene unclear. Looked up from germline, CDR1 is MNHEY and CDR2 is SMNVEV (reference sequence). Deletions cut 5 bases from V and 5 bases from J, with 6 bases between. The CDR3 extends over 12 amino acids.

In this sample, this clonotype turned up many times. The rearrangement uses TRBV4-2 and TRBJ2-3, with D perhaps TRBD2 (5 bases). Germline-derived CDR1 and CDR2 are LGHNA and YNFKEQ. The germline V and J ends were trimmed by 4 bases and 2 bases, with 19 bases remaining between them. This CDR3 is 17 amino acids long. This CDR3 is CASSRHREPDPTDTQYF. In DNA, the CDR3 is TGTGCCAGCAGCCGACACCGGGAACCCGATCCCACAGATACGCAGTATTTT.

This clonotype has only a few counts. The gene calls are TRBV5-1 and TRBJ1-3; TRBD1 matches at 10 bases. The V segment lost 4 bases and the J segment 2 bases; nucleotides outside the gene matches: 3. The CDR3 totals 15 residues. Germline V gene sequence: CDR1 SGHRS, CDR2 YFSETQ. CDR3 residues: CASSQTGGTGNTIYF. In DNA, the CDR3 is TGCGCCAGCAGCCAGACAGGGGGCACTGGAAACACCATATATTTT.

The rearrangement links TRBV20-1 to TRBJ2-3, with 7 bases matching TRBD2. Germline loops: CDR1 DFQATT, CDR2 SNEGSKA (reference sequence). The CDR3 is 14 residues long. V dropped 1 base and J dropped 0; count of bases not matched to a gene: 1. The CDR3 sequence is CSARVAGSTDTQYF. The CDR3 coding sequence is TGCAGTGCTAGAGTAGCGGGTAGCACAGATACGCAGTATTTT.

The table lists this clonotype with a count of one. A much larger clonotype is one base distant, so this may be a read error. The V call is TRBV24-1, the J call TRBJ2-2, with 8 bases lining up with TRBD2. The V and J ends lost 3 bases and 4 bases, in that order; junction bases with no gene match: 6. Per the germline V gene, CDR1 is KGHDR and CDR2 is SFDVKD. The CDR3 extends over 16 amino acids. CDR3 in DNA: TGTGCCACCAGTGATCGACTAGCGAGCGGCACCGGGGAGCTGTTTTTT. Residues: CATSDRLASGTGELFF.

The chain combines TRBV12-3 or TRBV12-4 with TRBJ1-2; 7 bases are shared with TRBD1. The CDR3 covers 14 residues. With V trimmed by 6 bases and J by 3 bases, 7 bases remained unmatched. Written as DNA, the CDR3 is TGTGCCAGCAGCAAGGGACAGAGCTACTATGGCTACACCTTC. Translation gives CASSKGQSYYGYTF.

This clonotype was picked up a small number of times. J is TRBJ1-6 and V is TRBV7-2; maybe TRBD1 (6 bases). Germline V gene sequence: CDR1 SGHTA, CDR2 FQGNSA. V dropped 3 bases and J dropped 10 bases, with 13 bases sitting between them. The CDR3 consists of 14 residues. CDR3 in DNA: TGTGCCAGCAGCTTGGGCAGGGGAGGATCACCCCTCCACTTT. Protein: CASSLGRGGSPLHF.

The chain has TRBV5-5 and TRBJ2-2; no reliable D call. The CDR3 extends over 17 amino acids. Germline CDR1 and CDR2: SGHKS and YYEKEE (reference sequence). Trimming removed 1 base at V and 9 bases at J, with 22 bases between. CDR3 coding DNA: TGTGCCAGCAGCTTGCTTCCCCAAATACCCGACGGACGGGAGCTGTTTTTT. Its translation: CASSLLPQIPDGRELFF.

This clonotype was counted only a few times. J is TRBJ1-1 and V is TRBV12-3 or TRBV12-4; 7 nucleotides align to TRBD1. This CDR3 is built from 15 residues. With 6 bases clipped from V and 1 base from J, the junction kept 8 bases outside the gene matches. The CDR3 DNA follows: TGTGCCAGCAGGCCAACAGGGGACAGGAACACTGAAGCTTTCTTT. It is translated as CASRPTGDRNTEAFF.

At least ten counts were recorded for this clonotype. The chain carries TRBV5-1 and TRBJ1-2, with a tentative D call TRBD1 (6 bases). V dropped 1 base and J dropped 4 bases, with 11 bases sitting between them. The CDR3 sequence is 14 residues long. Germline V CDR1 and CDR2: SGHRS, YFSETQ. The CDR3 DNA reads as TGCGCCAGCAGCTTGTTACAGGGCGGCTATGGCTACACCTTC. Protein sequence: CASSLLQGGYGYTF.

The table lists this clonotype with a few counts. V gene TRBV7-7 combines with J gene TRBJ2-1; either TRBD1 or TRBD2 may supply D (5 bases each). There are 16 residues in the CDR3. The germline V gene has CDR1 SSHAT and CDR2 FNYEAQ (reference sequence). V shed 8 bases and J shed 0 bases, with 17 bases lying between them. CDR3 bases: TGTGCCAGCTCGGGACGGTTGCCGAGCTCCTACAATGAGCAGTTCTTC. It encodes CASSGRLPSSYNEQFF.

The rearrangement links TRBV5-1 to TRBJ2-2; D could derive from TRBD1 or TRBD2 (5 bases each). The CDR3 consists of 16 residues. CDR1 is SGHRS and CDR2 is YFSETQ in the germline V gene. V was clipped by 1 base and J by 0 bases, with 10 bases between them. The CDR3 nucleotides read TGCGCCAGCAGCTTGAACGGGGCCCCGAACACCGGGGAGCTGTTTTTT. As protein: CASSLNGAPNTGELFF.